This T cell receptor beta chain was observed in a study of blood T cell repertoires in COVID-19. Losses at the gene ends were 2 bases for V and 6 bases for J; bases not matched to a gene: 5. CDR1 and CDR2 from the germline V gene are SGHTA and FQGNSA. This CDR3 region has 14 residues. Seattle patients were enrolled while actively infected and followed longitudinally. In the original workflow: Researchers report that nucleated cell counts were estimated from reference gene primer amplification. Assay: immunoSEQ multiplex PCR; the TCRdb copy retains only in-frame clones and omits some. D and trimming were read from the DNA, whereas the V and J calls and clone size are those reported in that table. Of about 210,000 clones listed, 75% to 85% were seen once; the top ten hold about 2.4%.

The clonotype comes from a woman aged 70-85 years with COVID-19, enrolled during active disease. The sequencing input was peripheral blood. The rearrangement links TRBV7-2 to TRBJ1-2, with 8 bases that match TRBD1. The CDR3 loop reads CASSLRQGLNGYTF. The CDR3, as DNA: TGTGCCAGCAGCTTACGACAGGGGTTGAATGGCTACACCTTC.